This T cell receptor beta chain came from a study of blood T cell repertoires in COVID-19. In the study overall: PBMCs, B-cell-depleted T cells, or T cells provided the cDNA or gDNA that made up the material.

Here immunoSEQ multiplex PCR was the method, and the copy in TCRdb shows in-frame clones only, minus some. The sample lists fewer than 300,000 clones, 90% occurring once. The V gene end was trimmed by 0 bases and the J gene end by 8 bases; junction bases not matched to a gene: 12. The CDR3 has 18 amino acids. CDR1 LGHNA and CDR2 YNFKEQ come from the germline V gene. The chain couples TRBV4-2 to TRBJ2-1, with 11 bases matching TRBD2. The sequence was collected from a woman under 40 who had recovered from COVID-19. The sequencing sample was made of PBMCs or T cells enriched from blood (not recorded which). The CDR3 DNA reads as TGTGCCAGCAGCCAAGAGGGGGATAGCGGGAGGGTTGGCGATGAGCAGTTCTTC. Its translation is CASSQEGDSGRVGDEQFF.